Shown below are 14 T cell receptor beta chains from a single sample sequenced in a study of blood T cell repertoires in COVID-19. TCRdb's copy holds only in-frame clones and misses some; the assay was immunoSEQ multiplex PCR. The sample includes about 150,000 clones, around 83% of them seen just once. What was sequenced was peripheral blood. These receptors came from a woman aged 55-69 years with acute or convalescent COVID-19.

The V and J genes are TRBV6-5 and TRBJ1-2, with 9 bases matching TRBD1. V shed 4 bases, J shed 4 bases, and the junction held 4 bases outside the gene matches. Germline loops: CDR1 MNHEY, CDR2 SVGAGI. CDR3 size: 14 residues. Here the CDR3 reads CASSSTTGGYGYTF. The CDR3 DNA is TGTGCCAGCAGTTCGACGACAGGGGGCTATGGCTACACCTTC.

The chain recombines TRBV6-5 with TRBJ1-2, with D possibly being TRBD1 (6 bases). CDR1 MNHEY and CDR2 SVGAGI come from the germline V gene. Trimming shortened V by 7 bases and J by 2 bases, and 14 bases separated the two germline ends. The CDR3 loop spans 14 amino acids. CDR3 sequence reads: CASKRDTLNYGYTF. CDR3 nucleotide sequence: TGTGCCAGCAAACGGGACACCCTAAACTATGGCTACACCTTC.

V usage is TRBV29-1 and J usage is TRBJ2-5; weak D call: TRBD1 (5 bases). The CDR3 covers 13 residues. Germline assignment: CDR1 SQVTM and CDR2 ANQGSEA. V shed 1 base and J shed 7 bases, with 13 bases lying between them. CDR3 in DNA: TGCAGCGTTGAAGTACAGGCGGATGGGACCCAGTACTTC. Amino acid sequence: CSVEVQADGTQYF. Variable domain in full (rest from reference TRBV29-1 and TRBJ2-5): SAVISQKPSRDICQRGTSLTIQCQVDSQVTMMFWYRQQPGQSLTLIATANQGSEATYESGFVIDKFPISRPNLTFSTLTVSNMSPEDSSIYLCSVEVQADGTQYFGPGTRLLVL.

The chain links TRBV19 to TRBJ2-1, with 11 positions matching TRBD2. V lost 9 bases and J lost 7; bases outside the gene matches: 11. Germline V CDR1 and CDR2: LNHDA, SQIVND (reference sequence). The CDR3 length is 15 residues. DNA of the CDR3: TGTGCCAGCAACAACCAGCTAGCGGGGGGAAATGAGCAGTTCTTC. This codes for CASNNQLAGGNEQFF. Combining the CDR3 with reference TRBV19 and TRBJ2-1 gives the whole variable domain DGGITQSPKYLFRKEGQNVTLSCEQNLNHDAMYWYRQDPGQGLRLIYYSQIVNDFQKGDIAEGYSVSREKKESFPLTVTSAQKNPTAFYLCASNNQLAGGNEQFFGPGTRLTVL.

The CDR3 spells CASSLVHTSNQPQHF. CDR3 DNA: TGTGCCAGCAGCTTAGTACACACTAGCAATCAGCCCCAGCATTTT. The chain employs TRBV7-2 and TRBJ1-5; D not certain. The V end lost 1 base, the J end lost 0 bases, and 7 bases lay between the germline ends. This CDR3 is built from 15 residues. Per the germline V gene, CDR1 is SGHTA and CDR2 is FQGNSA.

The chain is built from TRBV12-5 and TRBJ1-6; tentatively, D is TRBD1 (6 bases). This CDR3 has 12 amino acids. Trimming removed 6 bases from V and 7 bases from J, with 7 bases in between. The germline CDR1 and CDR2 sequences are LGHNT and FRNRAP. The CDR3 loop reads CASGTGNSPLHF. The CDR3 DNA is TGTGCTAGTGGGACAGGAAATTCACCCCTCCACTTT.

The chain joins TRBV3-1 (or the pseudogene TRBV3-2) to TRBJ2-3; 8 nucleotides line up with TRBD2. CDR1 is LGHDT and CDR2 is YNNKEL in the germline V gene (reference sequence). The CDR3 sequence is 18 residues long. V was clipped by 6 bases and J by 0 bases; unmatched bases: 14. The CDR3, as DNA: TGTGCCAGCAGTCGCGGGGGGAAAGTATCCCAAAGCACAGATACGCAGTATTTT. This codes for CASSRGGKVSQSTDTQYF.

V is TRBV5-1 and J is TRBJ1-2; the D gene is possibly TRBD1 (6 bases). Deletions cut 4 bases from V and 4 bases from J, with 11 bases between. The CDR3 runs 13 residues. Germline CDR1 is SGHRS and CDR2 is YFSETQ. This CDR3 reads CASSLGQIYGYTF. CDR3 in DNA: TGCGCCAGCAGCCTCGGACAGATCTATGGCTACACCTTC. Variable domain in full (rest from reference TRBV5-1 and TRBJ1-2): KAGVTQTPRYLIKTRGQQVTLSCSPISGHRSVSWYQQTPGQGLQFLFEYFSETQRNKGNFPGRFSGRQFSNSRSEMNVSTLELGDSALYLCASSLGQIYGYTFGSGTRLTVV.

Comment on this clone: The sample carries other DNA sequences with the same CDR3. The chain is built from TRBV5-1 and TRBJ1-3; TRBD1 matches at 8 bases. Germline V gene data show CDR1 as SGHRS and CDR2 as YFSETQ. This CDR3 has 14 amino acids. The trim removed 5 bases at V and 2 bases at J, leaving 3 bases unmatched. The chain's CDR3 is CASSPGGPGNTIYF. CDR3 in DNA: TGCGCCAGCAGTCCAGGGGGCCCTGGAAACACCATATATTTT.

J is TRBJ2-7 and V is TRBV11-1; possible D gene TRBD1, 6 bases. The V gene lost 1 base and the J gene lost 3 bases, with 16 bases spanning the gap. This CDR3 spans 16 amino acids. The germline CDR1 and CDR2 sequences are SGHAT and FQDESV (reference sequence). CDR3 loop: CASSLVSRGKFYEQYF. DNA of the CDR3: TGTGCCAGCAGCTTAGTTTCGAGGGGGAAGTTCTACGAGCAGTACTTC.

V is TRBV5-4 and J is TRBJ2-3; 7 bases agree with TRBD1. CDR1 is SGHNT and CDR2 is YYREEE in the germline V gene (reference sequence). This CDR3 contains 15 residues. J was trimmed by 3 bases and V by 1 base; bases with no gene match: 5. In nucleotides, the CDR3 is TGTGCCAGCAGCTTGCCCGGGACAGAGACAGATACGCAGTATTTT. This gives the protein CASSLPGTETDTQYF.

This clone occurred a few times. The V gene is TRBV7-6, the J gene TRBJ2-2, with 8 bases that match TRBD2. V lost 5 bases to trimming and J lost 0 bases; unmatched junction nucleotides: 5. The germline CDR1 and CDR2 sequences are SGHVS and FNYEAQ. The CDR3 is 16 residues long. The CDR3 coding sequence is TGTGCCAGCAGCCCCTTCGGGGGGGCGAACACCGGGGAGCTGTTTTTT. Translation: CASSPFGGANTGELFF.

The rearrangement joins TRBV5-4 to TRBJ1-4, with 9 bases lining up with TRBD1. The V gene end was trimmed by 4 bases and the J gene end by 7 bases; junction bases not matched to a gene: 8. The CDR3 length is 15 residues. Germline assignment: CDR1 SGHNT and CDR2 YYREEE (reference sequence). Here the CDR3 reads CASSLPTGGTEKLFF. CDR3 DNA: TGTGCCAGCAGCCTACCGACAGGGGGAACTGAAAAACTGTTTTTT.

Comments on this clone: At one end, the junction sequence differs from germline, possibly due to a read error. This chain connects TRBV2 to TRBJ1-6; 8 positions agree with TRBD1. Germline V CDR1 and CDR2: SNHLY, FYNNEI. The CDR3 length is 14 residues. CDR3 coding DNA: TGTGCCAGCAGCGAAGACAGGGGACGTTCACCCCTCCACTTT. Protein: CASSEDRGRSPLHF. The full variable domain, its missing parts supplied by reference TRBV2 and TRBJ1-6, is EPEVTQTPSHQVTQMGQEVILRCVPISNHLYFYWYRQILGQKVEFLVSFYNNEISEKSEIFDDQFSVERPDGSNFTLKIRSTKLEDSAMYFCASSEDRGRSPLHFGNGTRLTVT.